The 25 T cell receptor beta chains listed next were all sequenced from one sample in a study of spatial heterogeneity in lung cancer (dated by TCRdb to about 2019). Interpreted using the paper, the time point label stands for: blood at routine non-recurrence follow-up after resection. Libraries were built with 5' RACE. The sample was run on a NextSeq 500. TCRdb trimmed the raw reads at Q25, called clones with MiXCR and kept productive beta chains. One record per CDR3 amino acid sequence lists the most common genes and DNA. The sample profile shows around 45,000 distinct CDR3 sequences; 22% of them were found once. 7% to 7.5% of the sample is held by the ten biggest clonotypes. The starting material was PBMCs, obtained at follow-up. The receptor set was obtained from a female donor with early-stage non-small cell lung cancer.

The chain is built from TRBV30 and TRBJ2-6; D unresolved. CDR1 and CDR2 (germline): GTSNPN, SVGIG (reference sequence). V gave up 3 bases and J gave up 0 bases, with 9 bases separating them. The CDR3 is 15 amino acids. The CDR3 is CAWSSELSGANVLTF. DNA for the CDR3: TGTGCCTGGAGCTCCGAGCTCTCTGGGGCCAACGTCCTGACTTTC.

This clonotype was detected a few times. This chain joins TRBV9 and TRBJ1-1, with D unclear. The ends were cut back, 3 bases at V and 2 bases at J, with 11 bases in the middle. The CDR3 sequence is 14 residues long. CDR1 SGDLS and CDR2 YYNGEE come from the germline V gene. The chain's CDR3 is CASSAQLVNTEAFF. CDR3 nucleotide sequence: TGTGCCAGCAGCGCCCAATTGGTCAACACTGAAGCTTTCTTT.

The table lists this clonotype with a few counts. The chain employs TRBV18 and TRBJ2-1; 7 nucleotides match TRBD1. This CDR3 spans 16 amino acids. Per germline, CDR1 KGHSH and CDR2 LQKENI. The V and J ends lost 3 bases and 9 bases, in that order; junction bases with no gene match: 14. CDR3 bases: TGTGCCAGCTCACCTCGACAGGGTTCAATGGTCGGTGAGCAGTTCTTC. As protein: CASSPRQGSMVGEQFF.

The rearrangement joins TRBV20-1 to TRBJ2-2; D not resolved. The length of the CDR3 is 13 residues. V shed 3 bases and J shed 1 base, with 6 bases lying between them. Per the germline V gene, CDR1 is DFQATT and CDR2 is SNEGSKA (reference sequence). The CDR3 sequence: CSARRMNTGELFF. CDR3 nucleotides: TGCAGTGCTAGGCGGATGAACACCGGGGAGCTGTTTTTT.

The chain recombines TRBV20-1 with TRBJ1-5; possibly TRBD1 for D (5 bases). Germline-derived CDR1 and CDR2 are DFQATT and SNEGSKA (reference sequence). The CDR3 has 13 residues. Deletions cut 3 bases from V and 7 bases from J, with 13 bases between. The CDR3 here is CSARRQFGQPQHF. CDR3 sequence (DNA): TGCAGTGCTAGGCGACAGTTCGGACAGCCCCAGCATTTT.

This clonotype was seen ten or more times. J is TRBJ1-2 and V is TRBV15; D is perhaps TRBD1 (5 bases). Germline values: CDR1 LNHNV, CDR2 YYDKDF (reference sequence). V shed 4 bases and J shed 3 bases, with 15 bases lying between them. This CDR3 is built from 15 residues. For the CDR3, the DNA is TGTGCCACCAGCACAAGGACAAGAAGGCACTATGGCTACACCTTC. Its translation: CATSTRTRRHYGYTF.

Only a few counts were recorded for this clonotype. The chain couples TRBV7-6 to TRBJ1-2, with a weak D call TRBD1 (6 bases). Germline V gene sequence: CDR1 SGHVS, CDR2 FNYEAQ. The ends were cut back, 0 bases at V and 4 bases at J, with 24 bases in the middle. The CDR3 has 19 residues. The CDR3 spells CASSLAGSIVLRGGYGYTF. CDR3 coding DNA: TGTGCCAGCAGCTTAGCTGGGTCGATCGTCCTCAGAGGGGGCTATGGCTACACCTTC. Looking up the rest from reference TRBV7-6 and TRBJ1-2 gives the full variable domain: GAGVSQSPRYKVTKRGQDVALRCDPISGHVSLYWYRQALGQGPEFLTYFNYEAQQDKSGLPNDRFSAERPEGSISTLTIQRTEQRDSAMYRCASSLAGSIVLRGGYGYTFGSGTRLTVV.

The rearrangement joins TRBV6-1 to TRBJ2-2; D might be TRBD1 (6 bases). The CDR3 extends over 15 amino acids. Germline-derived CDR1 and CDR2 are MNHNS and SASEGT. The germline V and J ends were trimmed by 6 bases and 5 bases, with 16 bases remaining between them. The DNA of the CDR3 is TGTGCCAGCAGCCAAAGGGGGTACGAAACCGGGGAGCTGTTTTTT. Protein: CASSQRGYETGELFF.

Judged by abundance, this clonotype is medium-sized. The chain couples TRBV10-2 to TRBJ2-2; D is uncertain. CDR1 is WSHSY and CDR2 is SAAADI in the germline V gene. The CDR3 sequence is 12 residues long. The V end lost 5 bases, the J end lost 1 base, and 2 bases lay between the germline ends. CDR3: CASSLNTGELFF. The CDR3 DNA sequence: TGCGCCAGCAGTCTGAACACCGGGGAGCTGTTTTTT.

This clonotype was recorded many times. The genes are TRBV5-1 and TRBJ1-5, with 9 bases fitting TRBD1. V shed 5 bases, J shed 5 bases, and the junction held 5 bases outside the gene matches. CDR3 size: 14 residues. Germline CDR1 is SGHRS and CDR2 is YFSETQ. Here the CDR3 reads CASSTGQGDQPQHF. The CDR3 DNA is TGCGCCAGCAGTACGGGACAGGGCGATCAGCCCCAGCATTTT.

This chain's CDR3 is CASSQGTTGELFF. CDR3 DNA sequence: TGTGCCAGCAGTCAGGGGACAACCGGGGAGCTGTTTTTT. The chain uses TRBV6-2 or TRBV6-3 and TRBJ2-2, with D maybe TRBD1 (6 bases). The germline V and J ends were trimmed by 5 bases and 5 bases, with 9 bases remaining between them. The CDR3 loop spans 13 amino acids. In germline, CDR1 is MNHEY, CDR2 SVGEGT.

The chain couples TRBV12-3 or TRBV12-4 to TRBJ1-6; TRBD1 matches 9 bases. V shed 6 bases, J shed 9 bases, and the junction held 6 bases outside the gene matches. The CDR3 is made up of 14 amino acids. Here the CDR3 reads CASSPRDRASPLHF. CDR3 bases: TGTGCCAGCAGCCCGCGGGACAGGGCTTCACCCCTCCACTTT.

This clonotype was observed a handful of times. The chain combines TRBV12-3 or TRBV12-4 with TRBJ2-7; the D is unclear. The CDR3 extends over 14 amino acids. Trimming removed 4 bases at V and 0 bases at J, with 10 bases between. The CDR3 sequence: CASSSRFSSYEQYF. CDR3 coding DNA: TGTGCCAGCAGTTCTAGGTTTAGCTCCTACGAGCAGTACTTC.

This clonotype appeared a few times. V gene TRBV7-9 combines with J gene TRBJ2-7; 7 bases map to TRBD1. J gave up 7 bases and V 5 bases, and 11 bases lay outside the gene matches. This CDR3 has 14 amino acids. The germline V gene has CDR1 SEHNR and CDR2 FQNEAQ (reference sequence). The CDR3 DNA reads as TGTGCCAGCAGCGGTACGACAGGGCCTGGTGAGCAGTACGTC. Residues: CASSGTTGPGEQYV.

The chain recombines TRBV5-1 with TRBJ1-1, with 7 bases identical to TRBD1. The CDR3 has 14 amino acids. V was pared by 2 bases and J by 1 base, with 2 bases of the junction left unmatched. Per germline, CDR1 SGHRS and CDR2 YFSETQ. In DNA form, the CDR3 reads TGCGCCAGCAGCTTCAGGGGGACGAACACTGAAGCTTTCTTT. Residues: CASSFRGTNTEAFF.

The chain couples TRBV7-2 to TRBJ1-1; D is unresolved. Trimming took off 7 bases at V and 4 bases at J, with 13 bases between the two ends. CDR1 SGHTA and CDR2 FQGNSA come from the germline V gene. CDR3 length equals 13 residues. The DNA for the CDR3 is TGTGCCAGCACCCGCCCCCCCTCCACTGAAGCTTTCTTT. Encoded protein: CASTRPPSTEAFF.

This clonotype turned up a few times. This chain uses TRBV7-2 with TRBJ2-1; a weak D match, TRBD2 (6 bases). V shed 4 bases and J shed 5 bases, with 21 bases lying between them. The CDR3 has 17 amino acids. Germline CDR1 is SGHTA and CDR2 is FQGNSA. As DNA, the CDR3 is TGTGCCAGCAGCTCCCGACTAGGAAGGGGTAATCACAATGAGCAGTTCTTC. It encodes CASSSRLGRGNHNEQFF.

This clonotype was seen ten or more times. This rearrangement joins TRBV29-1 to TRBJ2-7; D gene uncertain. The germline V gene encodes CDR1 SQVTM and CDR2 ANQGSEA. The CDR3 is 13 residues long. Between the trimmed V and J ends, which lost 5 bases and 3 bases, there was a span of 14 bases. The CDR3 loop is CSVTERAVYEQYF. The CDR3 nucleotides are TGCAGCGTTACGGAACGGGCCGTCTACGAGCAGTACTTC.

This clonotype was seen repeatedly, ten times or more. This chain links TRBV6-6 with TRBJ2-7, with D perhaps matching TRBD1 (7 bases). The germline CDR1 and CDR2 sequences are MNHNY and SVGAGI (reference sequence). The CDR3 covers 14 residues. Trimming took off 6 bases at V and 3 bases at J, with 15 bases between the two ends. CDR3 DNA sequence: TGTGCCAGCAGCCTAGGACAGGAGGGCTACGAGCAGTACGTC. Translation: CASSLGQEGYEQYV.

In this sample, this clonotype turned up many times. The CDR3 protein is CASSSFRGNTEAFF. CDR3 coding DNA: TGTGCCAGCAGCTCGTTTAGGGGGAACACTGAAGCTTTCTTT. V is TRBV7-9 and J is TRBJ1-1; tentatively, D is TRBD1 (5 bases). V shed 4 bases and J shed 1 base, with 10 bases lying between them. Germline V lookup: CDR1 SEHNR, CDR2 FQNEAQ (reference sequence). The CDR3 consists of 14 residues.

V usage is TRBV3-1 and J usage is TRBJ1-1; 10 bases fit TRBD1. From germline, CDR1 is LGHDT and CDR2 YNNKEL (reference sequence). The V and J ends lost 5 bases and 1 base, in that order; junction bases with no gene match: 7. The CDR3 spans 16 residues. In nucleotides, the CDR3 is TGTGCCAGCAGCTTGAGAAGGACAGGGGGGAACACTGAAGCTTTCTTT. Translated: CASSLRRTGGNTEAFF.

This sequence joins TRBV11-2 and TRBJ2-5; D remains unclear. The CDR3 covers 13 residues. Trimming took 1 base from V and 4 from J, leaving 7 bases between them. Germline lookup yields CDR1 SGHAT and CDR2 FQNNGV. In nucleotides, the CDR3 is TGTGCCAGCAGCTTAGGCGTCAGAGAGACCCAGTACTTC. This gives the protein CASSLGVRETQYF.

This clonotype was found a few times. The rearrangement links TRBV5-1 to TRBJ1-4; D gene uncertain. Per germline, CDR1 SGHRS and CDR2 YFSETQ. V lost 5 bases and J lost 8, with 19 bases in between. CDR3 size: 15 residues. This CDR3 is CASSREGVGEEKLFF. The CDR3 nucleotides are TGCGCCAGCAGTAGGGAAGGTGTTGGAGAAGAAAAACTGTTTTTT. The full variable domain, rest sourced from reference TRBV5-1 and TRBJ1-4, is KAGVTQTPRYLIKTRGQQVTLSCSPISGHRSVSWYQQTPGQGLQFLFEYFSETQRNKGNFPGRFSGRQFSNSRSEMNVSTLELGDSALYLCASSREGVGEEKLFFGSGTQLSVL.

The chain recombines TRBV4-2 with TRBJ2-7; no clear D gene. CDR3 size: 13 residues. Between the trimmed V and J ends, which lost 0 bases and 3 bases, there was a span of 6 bases. Germline V lookup: CDR1 LGHNA, CDR2 YNFKEQ. CDR3 residues: CASSQDHGYEQYF. DNA for the CDR3: TGTGCCAGCAGCCAAGATCACGGCTACGAGCAGTACTTC.

Concerning this clonotype itself: A much larger clone sits a single nucleotide away, making a read error possible. The chain has TRBV18 and TRBJ2-2; D possibly corresponds to TRBD1 (6 bases). Germline CDR1 KGHSH, CDR2 LQKENI. This CDR3 has 16 amino acids. CDR3 residues: CASSPSDRLNTGEPFF. The CDR3 DNA reads TGTGCCAGCTCACCTTCCGACAGGCTGAACACCGGGGAGCCGTTTTTT.